These T cell receptor beta chains were read from a single sample in a study of control samples from healthy donors and cancer patients. The protocol was immunoSEQ multiplex PCR, while the TCRdb copy is restricted to in-frame clones and leaves out a portion. Counted here are approximately 65,000 clones, 89% occurring once; the ten biggest clones make up 19%. Sequencing was carried out using PBMCs. The receptors come from a man aged 60-69 years with lung cancer. The CDR3 runs from the conserved cysteine through the conserved F or W. Fields, in order: D gene, clone size, CDR3 length, V gene, J gene, CDR3 protein, CDR3 DNA. A D gene is named only where the DNA matches it firmly. For some rows the clone size is stated as once, few or many, or as a class when expanded; others skip it.

-	-	16	TRBV6-1	TRBJ1-2	CASSEVSRGPRWGYTF	TGTGCCAGCAGTGAAGTCTCTCGGGGGCCCCGGTGGGGCTACACCTTC
-	-	14	TRBV6-4	TRBJ2-2	CASSDEGNTGELFF	TGTGCCAGCAGTGACGAGGGAAACACCGGGGAGCTGTTTTTT
TRBD2	-	15	TRBV5-1	TRBJ2-1	CASSPGTSADNEQFF	TGCGCCAGCAGCCCCGGGACTAGCGCCGACAATGAGCAGTTCTTC
-	-	13	TRBV5-1	TRBJ1-2	CASSEDVNYGYTF	TGCGCCAGCAGCGAGGACGTTAACTATGGCTACACCTTC
TRBD2	-	15	TRBV24-1	TRBJ2-5	CAPRDRGGAGETQYF	TGTGCCCCCAGGGACCGCGGGGGGGCGGGGGAGACCCAGTACTTC
TRBD1	-	16	TRBV12-5	TRBJ2-7	CASGPRGTGTAYEQYF	TGTGCTAGTGGGCCGAGGGGGACAGGGACCGCCTACGAGCAGTACTTC
TRBD2	-	12	TRBV18	TRBJ2-4	CASSPGGNIQYF	TGTGCCAGCTCACCGGGGGGGAACATTCAGTACTTC
TRBD1	-	15	TRBV2	TRBJ1-4	CASNLQGGTNEKLFF	TGTGCCAGCAACCTCCAGGGGGGGACTAATGAAAAACTGTTTTTT
TRBD1	-	15	TRBV5-4	TRBJ2-1	CASHWDRGYYNEQFF	TGTGCCAGCCATTGGGACAGGGGCTATTACAATGAGCAGTTCTTC
-	-	14	TRBV16	TRBJ1-6	CASSRVTGNSPLHF	TGTGCCAGCAGCCGCGTTACAGGGAATTCACCCCTCCACTTT
-	-	15	TRBV7-7	TRBJ2-2	CASSLVAGNTGELFF	TGTGCCAGCAGCTTAGTGGCAGGGAACACCGGGGAGCTGTTTTTT
-	once	14	TRBV6-1	TRBJ2-7	CASSDETVSYEQYF	TGTGCCAGCAGTGACGAGACAGTCTCCTACGAGCAGTACTTC
-	-	14	TRBV14	TRBJ2-3	CASRGAFSTDTQYF	TGTGCCAGCAGGGGGGCATTTAGCACAGATACGCAGTATTTT
-	-	14	TRBV27	TRBJ1-4	CASSLRQRNEKLFF	TGTGCCAGCAGTTTACGACAGCGTAATGAAAAACTGTTTTTT
TRBD1	-	17	TRBV24-1	TRBJ2-2	CATSDLGTGGNTGELFF	TGTGCCACCAGTGATTTGGGGACAGGAGGAAACACCGGGGAGCTGTTTTTT
-	-	14	TRBV6-5	TRBJ1-2	CASSSTGAGYGYTF	TGTGCCAGCAGTTCGACAGGAGCCGGCTATGGCTACACCTTC
-	-	11	TRBV20-1	TRBJ1-3	CSARTGNTIYF	TGCAGTGCACGAACCGGAAACACCATATATTTT
-	-	15	TRBV5-6	TRBJ1-2	CASSSLMGGPYGYTF	TGTGCCAGCAGCTCCCTAATGGGAGGACCCTATGGCTACACCTTC
-	-	15	TRBV14	TRBJ2-2	CASSLTRFSTGELFF	TGTGCCAGCAGCCTAACACGTTTCTCTACCGGGGAGCTGTTTTTT
TRBD2	once	14	TRBV30	TRBJ2-1	CAYQRAGDGDEQFF	TGTGCCTACCAGCGGGCGGGGGACGGGGATGAGCAGTTCTTC
-	-	11	TRBV29-1	TRBJ2-2	CSVGGTGELFF	TGCAGCGTTGGTGGAACCGGGGAGCTGTTTTTT
-	-	13	TRBV6-5	TRBJ1-4	CASSYTSSGKLFF	TGTGCCAGCAGTTACACTTCCAGCGGCAAACTGTTTTTT
TRBD2	-	15	TRBV6-6	TRBJ2-3	CASSLAGLNADTQYF	TGTGCCAGCAGCTTAGCGGGGTTGAACGCAGATACGCAGTATTTT
TRBD2	-	15	TRBV19	TRBJ2-3	CASSKLAGEVDTQYF	TGTGCCAGTAGTAAACTAGCGGGGGAGGTGGATACGCAGTATTTT
-	few	16	TRBV4-2	TRBJ1-1	CASSQEDALRNTEAFF	TGTGCCAGCAGCCAAGAAGACGCCCTTAGGAACACTGAAGCTTTCTTT
-	-	12	TRBV5-1	TRBJ2-7	CASSRDLYEQYF	TGCGCCAGCAGCAGGGACCTCTACGAGCAGTACTTC
-	-	12	TRBV27	TRBJ1-2	CASSSQFHGYTF	TGTGCCAGCAGTTCTCAGTTTCATGGCTACACCTTC
TRBD1	-	13	TRBV10-3	TRBJ2-1	CAITGTGRNEQFF	TGTGCCATCACCGGGACAGGGAGGAATGAGCAGTTCTTC
-	-	16	TRBV5-1	TRBJ2-2	CASSPGPGTNTGELFF	TGCGCCAGCAGCCCCGGGCCAGGGACGAACACCGGGGAGCTGTTTTTT
-	-	16	TRBV6-6	TRBJ2-6	CASTYLHGSGANVLTF	TGTGCCAGCACCTACCTCCACGGCTCTGGGGCCAACGTCCTGACTTTC
-	-	14	TRBV10-2	TRBJ1-3	CASSENRAGNTIYF	TGCGCCAGCAGTGAGAACAGGGCTGGAAACACCATATATTTT
TRBD2	-	16	TRBV7-9	TRBJ2-1	CASPSPSGGARDEQFF	TGTGCCAGCCCCAGTCCTAGCGGGGGGGCGAGGGATGAGCAGTTCTTC
TRBD2	-	15	TRBV30	TRBJ2-2	CAWTPGGEGSGELFF	TGTGCCTGGACTCCGGGCGGGGAGGGGTCCGGGGAGCTGTTTTTT
TRBD1	-	14	TRBV3-1/TRBV3-2	TRBJ1-1	CASSQTGQGPSAFF	TGTGCCAGCAGCCAGACGGGACAGGGGCCCTCAGCTTTCTTT
-	-	14	TRBV6-2/TRBV6-3	TRBJ1-1	CASSYLGQFTEAFF	TGTGCCAGCAGTTACCTTGGACAGTTCACTGAAGCTTTCTTT
-	-	13	TRBV7-7	TRBJ2-1	CASSLGRREVQFF	TGTGCCAGCAGCTTAGGAAGGAGGGAGGTGCAGTTCTTC
-	-	19	TRBV4-1	TRBJ1-6	CASSPFPPRRQNYNSPLHF	TGCGCCAGCAGCCCTTTCCCTCCCCGGAGACAGAACTATAATTCACCCCTCCACTTT
-	-	14	TRBV19	TRBJ1-4	CASSGPPTGGKLFF	TGTGCCAGTAGTGGCCCACCAACAGGAGGAAAACTGTTTTTT
-	-	14	TRBV7-6	TRBJ2-5	CASSFGQYQETQYF	TGTGCCAGCAGCTTTGGGCAGTACCAAGAGACCCAGTACTTC
-	few	16	TRBV7-8	TRBJ2-1	CASSSAMRGPYNEQFF	TGTGCCAGCAGCAGCGCGATGCGGGGGCCGTACAATGAGCAGTTCTTC
-	-	15	TRBV4-2	TRBJ2-1	CASSQDGDGSEEQFF	TGTGCCAGCAGCCAAGATGGGGACGGGAGCGAGGAGCAGTTCTTC
TRBD2	-	16	TRBV13	TRBJ2-3	CASSIRLAGGTDTQYF	TGTGCCAGCAGCATAAGACTAGCGGGGGGGACAGATACGCAGTATTTT
-	-	14	TRBV5-1	TRBJ1-5	CASSNGQLNQPQHF	TGCGCCAGCAGCAACGGACAGTTAAATCAGCCCCAGCATTTT
-	-	14	TRBV5-5	TRBJ1-1	CASSFLGASPEAFF	TGTGCCAGCAGCTTTTTAGGGGCGAGCCCTGAAGCTTTCTTT
TRBD1	-	18	TRBV5-1	TRBJ1-3	CASSLGPGQGALGNTIYF	TGCGCCAGCAGCTTGGGACCGGGACAGGGGGCACTTGGAAACACCATATATTTT
-	-	14	TRBV10-3	TRBJ1-6	CAINRDLYNSPLHF	TGTGCCATCAACCGGGACCTTTATAATTCACCCCTCCACTTT
-	-	15	TRBV4-1	TRBJ1-2	CASSQDWQGIRGYTF	TGCGCCAGCAGCCAAGATTGGCAGGGCATCCGTGGCTACACCTTC
TRBD1	-	15	TRBV20-1	TRBJ1-3	CSASGGTDPGNTIYF	TGCAGTGCTAGTGGAGGGACAGACCCTGGAAACACCATATATTTT
-	-	16	TRBV24-1	TRBJ2-3	CATSDYPFSSSDTQYF	TGTGCCACCAGTGATTACCCCTTTTCTTCTTCAGATACGCAGTATTTT
TRBD2	-	21	TRBV7-3	TRBJ2-2	CASSLSSAAIPGTRNTGELFF	TGTGCCAGCAGCTTAAGTTCGGCAGCTATCCCTGGGACTAGAAACACCGGGGAGCTGTTTTTT
TRBD2	-	16	TRBV30	TRBJ2-3	CAWRTLKRGGPDTQYF	TGTGCCTGGAGGACCCTAAAGCGGGGGGGCCCAGATACGCAGTATTTT
-	-	17	TRBV27	TRBJ2-7	CASSPRDPLPPSYEQYF	TGTGCCAGCAGTCCCCGGGACCCCTTACCCCCATCCTACGAGCAGTACTTC
-	-	15	TRBV6-5	TRBJ1-4	CASSPLLGGQEKLFF	TGTGCCAGCAGTCCATTACTGGGGGGCCAAGAAAAACTGTTTTTT
-	-	16	TRBV9	TRBJ1-1	CASSPEAGFPTTEAFF	TGTGCCAGCAGCCCGGAGGCGGGGTTTCCGACCACTGAAGCTTTCTTT